A single TCR beta chain is shown here with its context. This sample is part of a study of blood T cell repertoires in COVID-19. During active infection, Seattle patients enrolled and were then monitored through disease. J was trimmed by 2 bases and V by 4 bases; bases with no gene match: 4. This CDR3 comprises 14 residues. Germline V gives CDR1 SGHKS, CDR2 YYEKEE (reference sequence). As originally analysed: Nucleated cell counts were estimated from reference gene primer amplification. Generated by immunoSEQ multiplex PCR, the TCRdb table keeps only in-frame clones and is missing some. That table furnishes V, J and clone size, whereas the DNA furnished D and trimming. The sample lists 150,000 to 200,000 clones, about four fifths seen once, with approximately 12% in the top ten.

This rearrangement joins TRBV5-5 to TRBJ2-3; TRBD1 matches 7 bases. This sequence originates from a woman of 80 years or more with COVID-19, enrolled during active disease. The material sequenced was peripheral blood. The CDR3 region has the DNA TGTGCCAGCAGCCCGGGACAGCTCACAGATACGCAGTATTTT. This encodes CASSPGQLTDTQYF.